The text below deals with one T cell receptor beta chain. Its antigen is currently not known. No base quality values were provided; no much bigger clone lies one nucleotide off. The CDR3 goes from the cysteine to the phenylalanine over 16 residues. Of all the DNA, just the CDR3 is kept, 48 bases in frame from base 1. V and J lose 3 bases and 10 bases, and a span of 19 bases separates them. CDR1 and CDR2 are read off the germline V gene as SGHTA and FQGNSA. Library method: the immunoSEQ multiplex PCR assay. A mixture of 60 forward primers for TCR Vbeta segments and 13 reverse primers for TCR Jbeta segments was used in the multiplex PCR. A multiplex PCR assay on genomic DNA amplified the CDR3 region of rearranged TCR beta genes. Amplified TCR beta libraries were sequenced as 87-base-pair reads on the Illumina HiSeq System. The authors processed their data as follows. Across the roughly 700 repertoires, a later analysis counted approximately 83 million unique TCR beta chains, some 11 million of which were shared by at least two donors. Raw reads were error-corrected and collapsed into unique sequences with a nearest-neighbor algorithm that merged closely related sequences to remove PCR and sequencing errors. To assign V, D and J gene segments, CDR3 sequences were aligned to IMGT reference sequences. For a sequence to be retained, at least a six-nucleotide match to both a V gene segment and a J gene segment was required. Rearrangements were classified as productive when the CDR3 lacked stop codons and remained in frame with V and J, and all other rearrangements were classified as non-productive. Following IMGT convention, CDR3 was defined as the stretch from the second conserved V-encoded cysteine to the conserved J-encoded phenylalanine. Sequences without an unambiguous match to a single V gene segment were excluded from the earlier analysis of approximately 600 of the donors. In an earlier analysis of approximately 610 of the donors, V segments were called functional above 56.7% productive rearrangements and were called segregating when the between-donor standard deviation exceeded 5%. A statistical classification framework was built to diagnose cytomegalovirus status from the catalog of TCR beta chain sequences. In a later analysis, V and J genes were assigned by comparing TCR nucleotide sequences against IMGT/GENE-DB human TR gene sequences. In a later analysis, CDR3 sequences and most-parsimonious VDJ recombination scenarios were assigned using the TCRdist pipeline. In a later analysis, each TCR beta chain was defined by its CDR3 amino acid sequence together with its V-gene family, and reads lacking a unique V-gene family were excluded. As a way to deal with suspected cross-contamination and a sequencing artifact, a later analysis dropped hundreds of nucleotide sequences that were highly shared and had low generation probability. For each public chain, a later analysis derived a clonal expansion index from normalized ranks of inferred template counts within each repertoire. A later analysis computed generation probabilities with a VDJ recombination model fitted to out-of-frame rearrangements, and checked the results against IGoR. In a later analysis, hypergeometric tests were used to score TCR-TCR, TCR-HLA and TCR-CMV co-occurrence, with a repertoire-size bias correction applied to TCR pairs. False discovery rates were estimated in a later analysis by permuting HLA or CMV assignments 20 times. In a later analysis, co-occurring TCRs were grouped using DBSCAN, and TCRdist sequence similarity was added for clustering within HLA-allele-positive subsets. Repertoires with fewer than 30,000 or more than 120,000 public chains were left out of co-occurrence clustering, as were about 5 repertoires with anomalous nucleotide sharing. Drawn from immuneACCESS, this table holds only the in-frame rearrangements with V and J called that TCRdb kept. Clones are partly lost; checked studies trace under half to an unresolved V gene and leave the rest unexplained. V, J and clone size derive from that table, while D and trimming were established from the DNA sequence. The sample data list tens of thousands of clones, and about three quarters of these were observed just once. 11% of the sample goes to the ten largest clones.

This sample was taken from a study of cytomegalovirus exposure and HLA in healthy donors (TCRdb year 2017). For the study in its entirety: An earlier analysis of several hundred of the donors reported approximately 300 Gb of sequence data and approximately 120 million unique TCR beta sequences obtained from about 180 million T cells. A later analysis re-analyzed previously published TCR beta repertoires from roughly 690 donors and added high-resolution HLA genotyping to study TCR occurrence patterns. Class I and class II HLA loci were covered by the typing at four-digit resolution. About 280 gigabases of sequencing data and approximately 85 million unique TCR sequences were included in an early release covering about 700 HLA-typed donors. In addition to the first cohort of roughly 700 subjects, a separate validation cohort of over 90 different subjects was used. In an earlier analysis of 500 to 650 of the donors, high-throughput TCR beta sequencing was used to judge whether each TCR beta V gene segment behaved as functional or pseudogenic. In the later analysis, no new phenotypic data were used to find candidate immune exposures; instead, reliance was placed on TCR beta sequences and their occurrence across donors. The T cell repertoires of 666 subjects were profiled by immunosequencing and related to cytomegalovirus serostatus. Donor age, sex, ethnicity and CMV serostatus were compiled together with the repertoire data. Genome-wide SNP genotypes for about three fifths of the roughly 670 donors were used in a later genetic analysis, which treated that subset as a discovery cohort. The number of typed donors differed by locus: about 620-640 for A, B, C, DRB1 and DQB1; 500 to 550 for DQA1; approximately 600 for DPA1; and 400 to 480 for DPB1. The genetic ancestry cluster associated with self-reported Caucasian donors included over 65% of the roughly 390 genotyped donors. Among around 400 genotyped donors of the cohort, an average of approximately 240,000 unique TCR beta nucleotide sequences were sequenced per donor, around 20% of them non-productive. The study aimed to test whether cataloging public T cell receptors could reveal signatures of past pathogen exposure. All discovery cohort repertoires had been generated using a single sequencing platform. The study combined high-throughput TCR immunosequencing, statistical association of individual TCRs with disease status, and machine learning to predict cytomegalovirus infection status. About 5 DR-DQ haplotypes were handled as single units for association and clustering, since linkage in the cohort was strong.

The cohort was made up of 500 to 800 healthy bone marrow donors. At the time of sampling, all cohort members were nominally healthy, though unrecorded immune exposures were likely present. The donor was CMV seropositive and belonged to the group of 250 to 300 seropositive cohort members. Each donor provided a peripheral blood sample, and peripheral blood mononuclear cells were used for TCR beta sequencing. Genomic DNA extraction from the blood cell samples was performed with the Qiagen DNeasy Blood Extraction Kit. The study at large found these results: In both the original and validation cohorts, the classifier was reported to diagnose cytomegalovirus status with high specificity and sensitivity. A further reported finding was that TCR beta sequences accurately predicted the HLA-A and HLA-B alleles for most subjects in the first cohort. In a later genetic analysis, fewer N-insertions in productive TCRs were reported among donors in an Asian-associated ancestry cluster than the roughly 670-donor mean. Because the 87-base-pair reads could not distinguish some IMGT-functional V segments, including TRBV6-2 and TRBV6-3, those segments were excluded. Most CMV-associated TCR beta chains appeared to be HLA-restricted in a later analysis, and the HLA associations seemed to be driven largely by CMV exposure. Most TCR sequences were observed very rarely across donors, whereas some public TCRs were present in many individuals. According to the authors, the approach could potentially be generalized to other disease states and immunological phenotypes. The cohort was sequenced for TCR beta chains only, and without alpha or paired-chain data the features that could be detected were limited. In a later analysis, TCR association rates were found to vary across HLA loci, with the most associated TCRs seen for DRB1 alleles and the fewest for HLA-C alleles. Because HLA typing was missing for some donors at each locus, association tests included only the typed subset. In a later analysis, some 18,000 TCR beta sequences were associated with specific HLA alleles at a false discovery rate of 0.05. Because counts were too low, roughly 17 rarely observed V segments, including chromosome 9 orphons, were left out of the earlier analysis of some 600 of the donors. Several of the top co-occurrence clusters appeared to be linked to parvovirus B19, influenza, CMV and Epstein-Barr virus, according to a later analysis. Linkage disequilibrium might explain the correlated functional status among segregating V segments, but an unknown experimental factor could not be ruled out. Three of the identified cytomegalovirus-associated TCR beta chains were confirmed in vitro to be specific for cytomegalovirus antigens. In an earlier analysis of approximately 590 of the donors, most TCR beta V segments appeared in productive rearrangements about 90% or about 30% of the time, broadly matching IMGT annotations. A group of highly shared sequence variants was considered likely to be a technical artifact of the sequencing pipeline. V-gene and J-gene trimming of TCR beta chains was associated with a missense DCLRE1C variant in a later genetic analysis, and the association was replicated in an independent cohort. When HLA alleles, especially DR and DQ, strongly co-occurred, attributing TCR associations to individual alleles was difficult. Compared with equally common non-associated chains, HLA-associated TCR beta chains in a later analysis were more clonally expanded and had lower generation probabilities. Immune exposure information for the cohort was limited to CMV serostatus. Sequencing depth was assumed to be roughly uniform across donors in the presence/absence analyses, though that assumption may not hold. The study gave a list of under 200 TCR beta chains associated with cytomegalovirus.

In this chain, TRBV7-2 is recombined with TRBJ1-6; no confident D gene assignment can be made. The TCR was taken from a woman in her thirties or forties in good health and CMV-seropositive. Sequencing was carried out using PBMCs. The bases read TGTGCCAGCAGCTTGGTTCAGGTTGGCGGGTTGTCACCCCTCCACTTT. The translation is CASSLVQVGGLSPLHF.